This entry is about one T cell receptor (beta chain). Its antigen is not known. This record comes from a study of T cells after yellow fever vaccination. Study details: Each low-cell-number fraction was prepared by means of SMART-Seq v4 Ultra Low Input. Whole-study findings and limits: The presence of abundant clonotypes contaminating from the bulk population was possible in FACS-sorted repertoires.

The TCR cDNA carried a universal primer site and UMIs from 5'RACE template switching. MiXCR, run by TCRdb on the 5' RACE reads, gives a single entry per CDR3 protein. In the table there are a few hundred thousand distinct CDR3 sequences, around 6.5% of which are singletons. This CDR3 region has 14 residues. Germline-derived CDR1 and CDR2 are SNHLY and FYNNEI. Trimming left V 8 bases short and J 0 bases short, with 11 bases between. The sequenced sample was PBMCs, obtained 5 days after the yellow fever booster vaccination. The rearrangement links TRBV2 to TRBJ1-5, with D perhaps matching TRBD1 (5 bases). This receptor was taken from a man aged 25-40 years who received the YFV17D yellow fever vaccine. CDR3 bases: TGTGCCAGCGCCTGGGGCTATAGCAATCAGCCCCAGCATTTT. This gives the protein CASAWGYSNQPQHF.